This T cell receptor (beta chain) was found in a study of blood T cells in healthy people across ages. General study points: More naive CD4+ cells and higher diversity were found in long-lived than in aged donors.

About this clonotype: Its target is unknown.

Combining a sample-barcoded 5' primer with a J-beta primer mix, a second PCR ran for roughly 7 to 11 cycles. From the 5' RACE reads, TCRdb called clonotypes with MiXCR, one entry per CDR3 protein. Among fewer than 2 million distinct CDR3 sequences, roughly 43% were seen once, and the ten largest hold roughly 24%. CDR3 size: 14 residues. Trimming at V came to 1 base and at J to 6 bases, leaving 6 bases not matched to a gene. The germline V gene has CDR1 SGHTA and CDR2 FQGNSA. The sequence was obtained from a human donor in good health. The sample consisted of blood. The rearrangement links TRBV7-2 to TRBJ2-7, with 7 bases aligning to TRBD2. CDR3 bases: TGTGCCAGCAGCTTAGGGTGGTCTAGCGGCGAGCAGTACTTC. Its protein product is CASSLGWSSGEQYF.